This T cell receptor beta chain was sequenced for a study of cytomegalovirus exposure and HLA in healthy donors. Whole-study results and caveats: From TCR beta sequences, most subjects' HLA-A and HLA-B alleles were reportedly predicted accurately. TCR beta chains numbering more than 150 were designated cytomegalovirus-associated. The Asian-associated ancestry cluster reportedly had fewer N-insertions than the roughly 700-donor mean in a later analysis.

The CDR3 is 15 residues long. The ends lost 0 bases at V and 5 bases at J; junction bases unmatched: 5. Per germline, CDR1 MNHEY and CDR2 SVGAGI. Remarks on this clone: Its antigen is unknown.

This PCR relied on a set of 60 Vbeta primers and 13 Jbeta primers. Method: immunoSEQ multiplex PCR; TCRdb's copy keeps in-frame clones and lacks some. Altogether about 98,000 clones are present, 60% to 80% being singletons, with the ten largest covering over 0.95%. The chain has TRBV6-5 and TRBJ1-2; TRBD1 matches at 8 bases. This sequence was found in a female donor in good health and CMV-seronegative. Sequenced: PBMCs. CDR3 loop: CASSYSAQGAYGYTF. The CDR3 region has the DNA TGTGCCAGCAGTTACTCAGCGCAGGGGGCTTATGGCTACACCTTC.